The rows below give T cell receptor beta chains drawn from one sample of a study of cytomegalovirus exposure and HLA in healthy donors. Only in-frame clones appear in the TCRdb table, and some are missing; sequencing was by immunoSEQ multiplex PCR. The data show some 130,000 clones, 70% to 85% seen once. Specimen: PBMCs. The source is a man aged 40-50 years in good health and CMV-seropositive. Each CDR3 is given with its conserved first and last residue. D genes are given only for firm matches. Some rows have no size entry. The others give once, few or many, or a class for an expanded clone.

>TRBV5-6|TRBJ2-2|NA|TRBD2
CASSLRLAGVSGELFF
TGTGCCAGCAGCTTACGACTAGCGGGAGTCTCCGGGGAGCTGTTTTTT
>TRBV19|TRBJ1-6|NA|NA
CASSSGSGRTNSPLHF
TGTGCCAGTAGTTCCGGGAGCGGCAGAACGAATTCACCCCTCCACTTT
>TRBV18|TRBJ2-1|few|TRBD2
CASSPPGLAGGGWNEQFF
TGTGCCAGCTCACCACCGGGACTAGCGGGAGGAGGGTGGAATGAGCAGTTCTTC
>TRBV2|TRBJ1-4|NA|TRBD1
CASSDTGATNEKLFF
TGTGCCAGCAGTGATACAGGGGCAACTAATGAAAAACTGTTTTTT
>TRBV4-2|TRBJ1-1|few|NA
CASSQVGAGAEAFF
TGTGCCAGCAGCCAAGTGGGGGCGGGCGCTGAAGCTTTCTTT
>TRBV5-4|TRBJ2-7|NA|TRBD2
CASSFRLADHEQYF
TGTGCCAGCAGCTTTAGGCTAGCGGATCACGAGCAGTACTTC
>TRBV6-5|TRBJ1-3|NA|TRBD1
CASSYGTAYSGNTIYF
TGTGCCAGCAGTTACGGGACAGCCTACTCTGGAAACACCATATATTTT
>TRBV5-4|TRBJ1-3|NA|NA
CASSLFSAGNTIYF
TGTGCCAGCAGCTTGTTCAGCGCTGGAAACACCATATATTTT
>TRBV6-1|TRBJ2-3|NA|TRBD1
CASSATGVESTDTQYF
TGTGCCAGCAGTGCGACAGGGGTCGAGAGCACAGATACGCAGTATTTT
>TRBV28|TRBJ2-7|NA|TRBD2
CASSLGAGAAYEQYF
TGTGCCAGCAGTTTAGGGGCGGGAGCCGCCTACGAGCAGTACTTC
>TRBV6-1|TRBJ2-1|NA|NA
CASRRNEQFF
TGTGCCAGCAGGCGGAATGAGCAGTTCTTC
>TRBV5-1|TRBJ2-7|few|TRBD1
CASSFDRVYEQYF
TGCGCCAGCAGCTTCGACAGGGTCTACGAGCAGTACTTC
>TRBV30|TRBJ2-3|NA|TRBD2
CAWSVSRGRVDTQYF
TGTGCCTGGAGTGTTTCACGAGGGAGGGTAGATACGCAGTATTTT
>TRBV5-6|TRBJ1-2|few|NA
CASSSRVIYGYTF
TGTGCCAGCAGCTCCAGGGTGATCTATGGCTACACCTTC
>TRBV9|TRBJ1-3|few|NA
CASSPGDLSGNTIYF
TGTGCCAGCAGCCCAGGGGACCTCTCTGGAAACACCATATATTTT
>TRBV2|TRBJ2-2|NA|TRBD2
CASTGTSGSNGELFF
TGTGCCAGCACTGGGACTAGCGGGAGTAACGGGGAGCTGTTTTTT
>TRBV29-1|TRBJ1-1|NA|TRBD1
CSVAGQGLSEAFF
TGCAGCGTTGCCGGACAGGGATTGTCTGAAGCTTTCTTT
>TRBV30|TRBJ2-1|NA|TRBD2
CAWSGLAALYNEQFF
TGTGCCTGGAGTGGACTAGCGGCTCTCTACAATGAGCAGTTCTTC
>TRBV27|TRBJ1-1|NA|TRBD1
CASSFRRQGPEAFF
TGTGCCAGCAGTTTCCGGAGACAGGGTCCTGAAGCTTTCTTT
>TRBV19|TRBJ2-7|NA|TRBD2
CASIGLAGPSYEQYF
TGTGCCAGTATAGGACTAGCGGGTCCATCCTACGAGCAGTACTTC
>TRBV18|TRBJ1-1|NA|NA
CASSPPFKNTEAFF
TGTGCCAGCTCACCACCGTTTAAGAACACTGAAGCTTTCTTT
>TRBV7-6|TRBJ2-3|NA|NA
CASSRGSTDTQYF
TGTGCCAGCAGCCGCGGTAGCACAGATACGCAGTATTTT
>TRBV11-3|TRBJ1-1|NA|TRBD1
CASSLEQGAAEAFF
TGTGCCAGCAGCTTAGAACAGGGGGCGGCTGAAGCTTTCTTT
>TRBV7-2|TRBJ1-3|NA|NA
CASSLGPRSSGNTIYF
TGTGCCAGCAGCTTAGGCCCGAGGAGCTCTGGAAACACCATATATTTT
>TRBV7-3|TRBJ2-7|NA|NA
CASSQGGTLSYEQYF
TGTGCCAGCAGCCAAGGTGGGACACTATCCTACGAGCAGTACTTC
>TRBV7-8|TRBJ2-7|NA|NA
CASSLVFSVNYEQYF
TGTGCCAGCAGCTTAGTGTTTAGCGTTAACTACGAGCAGTACTTC